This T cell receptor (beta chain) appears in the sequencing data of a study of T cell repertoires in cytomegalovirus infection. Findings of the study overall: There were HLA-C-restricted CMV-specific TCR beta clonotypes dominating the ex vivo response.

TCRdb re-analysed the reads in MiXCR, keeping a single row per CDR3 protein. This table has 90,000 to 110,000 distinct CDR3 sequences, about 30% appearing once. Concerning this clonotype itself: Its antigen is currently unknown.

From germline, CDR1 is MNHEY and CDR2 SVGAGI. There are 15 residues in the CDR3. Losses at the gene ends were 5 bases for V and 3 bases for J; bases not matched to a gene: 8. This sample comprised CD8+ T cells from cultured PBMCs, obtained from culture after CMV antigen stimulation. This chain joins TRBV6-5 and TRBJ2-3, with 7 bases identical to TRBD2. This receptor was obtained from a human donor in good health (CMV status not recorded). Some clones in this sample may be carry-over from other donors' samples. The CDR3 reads CASSRSGDGTDTQYF. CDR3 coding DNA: TGTGCCAGCAGTAGAAGCGGGGACGGGACAGATACGCAGTATTTT.